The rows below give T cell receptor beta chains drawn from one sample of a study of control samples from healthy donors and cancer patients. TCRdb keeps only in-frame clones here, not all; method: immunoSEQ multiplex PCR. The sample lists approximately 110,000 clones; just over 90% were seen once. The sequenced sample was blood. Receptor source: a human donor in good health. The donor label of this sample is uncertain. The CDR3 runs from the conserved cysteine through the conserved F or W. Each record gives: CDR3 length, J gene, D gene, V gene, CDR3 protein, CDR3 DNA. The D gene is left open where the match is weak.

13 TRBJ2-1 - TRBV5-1 CAFGLAANNEQFF TGCGCTTTTGGGCTAGCAGCAAACAATGAGCAGTTCTTC
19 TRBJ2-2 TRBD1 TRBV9 CASSVRTGERGANTGELFF TGTGCCAGCAGCGTCAGGACAGGGGAGCGGGGTGCGAACACCGGGGAGCTGTTTTTT
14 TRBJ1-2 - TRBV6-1 CASSEARGDYGYTF TGTGCCAGCAGTGAAGCGCGGGGTGACTATGGCTACACCTTC
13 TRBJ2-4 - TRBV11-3 CASSLARGGIQYF TGTGCCAGCAGCTTAGCCAGGGGAGGCATTCAGTACTTC
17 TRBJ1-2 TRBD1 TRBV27 CASSFRAGGNGDYGYTF TGTGCCAGCAGTTTCCGGGCAGGGGGCAATGGGGACTATGGCTACACCTTC
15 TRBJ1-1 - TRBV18 CASSPPELYRTEAFF TGTGCCAGCTCACCACCGGAGCTTTATAGGACTGAAGCTTTCTTT
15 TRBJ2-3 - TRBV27 CASSITRISTDTQYF TGTGCCAGCTCCATTACGAGGATTAGCACAGATACGCAGTATTTT
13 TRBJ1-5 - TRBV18 CASSSDINQPQHF TGTGCCAGCTCATCGGACATTAATCAGCCCCAGCATTTT
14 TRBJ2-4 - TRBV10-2 CASQKIRAKNIQYF TGCGCCAGTCAGAAAATCCGAGCCAAAAACATTCAGTACTTC
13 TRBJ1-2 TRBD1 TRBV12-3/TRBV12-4 CASSFQGEGGYTF TGTGCCAGCAGTTTTCAGGGGGAAGGCGGCTACACCTTC
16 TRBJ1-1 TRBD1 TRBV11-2 CASSYLQGALNTEAFF TGTGCCAGCAGCTACCTACAGGGGGCCCTGAACACTGAAGCTTTCTTT
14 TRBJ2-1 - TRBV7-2 CASSFQNSYNEQFF TGTGCCAGCAGCTTTCAAAACTCCTACAATGAGCAGTTCTTC